This TCR beta chain is drawn from a study of T-cell memory formation after mild COVID-19. Germline V gene data show CDR1 as SGHTA and CDR2 as FQGTGA. The V end was cut by 3 bases, the J end by 6 bases, with 11 bases between. The CDR3 covers 14 residues. Findings of the study overall: Specificity for SARS-CoV-2 was not confirmed among the second-wave clones peaking on day 37. The study detected some responding clones in pre-infection memory, suggesting cross-reactive memory joined. The study found contracting CD4+ clones mainly in CM and EM and contracting CD8+ clones in EMRA.

Comments on this clonotype: Its antigen is still unknown.

5'RACE, which relied on constant-segment primers, yielded TCR alpha and TCR beta cDNA libraries carrying sample barcodes and UMIs. TCRdb fed the 5' RACE reads into MiXCR, producing one record per CDR3 protein. The profile covers approximately 210,000 distinct CDR3 sequences, with around 19% appearing a single time and 2% to 3% taken by the ten largest. The TCR was taken from an adult woman who had mild COVID-19 (a few samples of this study predate the infection). Cell type and time point are not known. The sample comprised PBMCs or a T cell subset sorted from them (not recorded which). The J gene is TRBJ2-2, the V gene TRBV7-3; D is undetermined. The CDR3 sequence: CASSLTQSPGELFF. The CDR3 DNA reads TGTGCCAGCAGCTTGACCCAGTCGCCCGGGGAGCTGTTTTTT.